Below are 10 T cell receptor beta chains sequenced from a single sample in a study of T cells in Graves' hyperthyroidism and ophthalmopathy. What was amplified from RNA transcripts were TCR beta CDR3 regions. HTBI primers were used for first-round RT-PCR of the TCR CDR3. TCRdb reprocessed the multiplex PCR reads via MiXCR and lists one record per CDR3 protein. This table holds fewer than 500,000 distinct CDR3 sequences, around 15% found once. Sequencing was performed on blood. These receptors were taken from a woman in her 30s with Graves' ophthalmopathy.

The V and J genes are TRBV28 and TRBJ2-3; 7 bases line up with TRBD1. The J segment lost 6 bases and the V segment lost 5 bases, leaving 11 bases of the junction unmatched. The CDR3 has 15 amino acids. Germline CDR1 is MDHEN and CDR2 is SYDVKM. The CDR3 DNA is TGTGCCAGCAGTCGAGACAGGGATGGAATGGATACGCAGTATTTT. Amino acid sequence: CASSRDRDGMDTQYF.

Of note for this clonotype: This clone may be a read error of a much larger clone one base away. The chain joins TRBV12-3 or TRBV12-4 to TRBJ1-1; D not resolved. The CDR3 totals 12 residues. This CDR3 is CASTRLGTEALF. The CDR3 DNA is TGTGCCAGCACCAGGTTGGGCACTGAAGCTCTCTTT.

This clonotype has only a few counts. The chain couples TRBV19 to TRBJ1-2; D call uncertain. From germline, CDR1 is LNHDA and CDR2 SQIVND (reference sequence). The CDR3 spans 15 residues. Trimming left V 7 bases short and J 7 bases short, with 22 bases between. The CDR3 is CASTITNRVSSGYTF. For the CDR3, the DNA is TGTGCCAGTACCATTACCAATCGGGTCAGTAGTGGCTACACCTTC.

This clonotype was observed many times. The rearrangement joins TRBV30 to TRBJ1-2; TRBD1 matches at 8 bases. The CDR3 loop spans 14 amino acids. CDR1 is GTSNPN and CDR2 is SVGIG in the germline V gene (reference sequence). With V trimmed by 3 bases and J by 7 bases, 10 bases remained unmatched. The CDR3 DNA reads TGTGCCTGGAGAGGTGCCAGGGGGCTCGTTGGCTACACCTTC. Translating gives CAWRGARGLVGYTF.

This clonotype showed up many times. The V gene is TRBV11-3, the J gene TRBJ2-2; D is undetermined. The V and J ends lost 0 bases and 3 bases respectively, with 5 bases between them. Germline V gene data show CDR1 as SGHNT and CDR2 as YENEEA. The CDR3 is 14 amino acids. The CDR3, as DNA: TGTGCCAGCAGCTTAGATTTAGACACCGGGGAGCTGTTTTTT. Its translation is CASSLDLDTGELFF.

With respect to this clonotype: This may be a read error, as it is one base from a much larger clone. This rearrangement joins TRBV18 to TRBJ1-5, with 7 bases identical to TRBD1. Germline assignment: CDR1 KGHSH and CDR2 LQKENI. This CDR3 spans 16 amino acids. J was trimmed by 4 bases and V by 5 bases; bases with no gene match: 11. CDR3 nucleotide sequence: TGTGCCAGCTCATCGTCCGGGACAGCGATAAATCAGCCCCAGCATTTT. Amino acids: CASSSSGTAINQPQHF.

This sequence joins TRBV12-3 or TRBV12-4 and TRBJ2-5; 9 bases fit TRBD2. The V and J ends lost 6 bases and 4 bases, in that order; junction bases with no gene match: 12. CDR3 size: 16 residues. The CDR3 DNA reads as TGTGCCAGCAGCCAAGTCTCTAGCGGGATGACAGAGACCCAGTACTTC. This sequence encodes CASSQVSSGMTETQYF.

In its sample, this clonotype was seen many times. The CDR3 loop reads CASSLEGLPRRQGARYEQYF. CDR3 DNA sequence: TGTGCCAGCAGCTTAGAAGGATTGCCGAGAAGGCAGGGGGCGAGGTACGAGCAGTACTTC. The genes are TRBV7-2 and TRBJ2-7; 8 positions match TRBD1. This CDR3 is 20 amino acids long. With V trimmed by 1 base and J by 4 bases, 21 bases remained unmatched. Germline CDR1 reads SGHTA; CDR2 reads FQGNSA.

Concerning this clonotype: The junction shows a germline mismatch at one end, possibly a read error. The V and J genes are TRBV10-3 and TRBJ1-1, with D perhaps TRBD1 (5 bases). This CDR3 is 14 amino acids long. The germline V gene has CDR1 ENHRY and CDR2 SYGVKD. The CDR3 spells CAVSEPTENTEAFF. The CDR3 nucleotides are TGTGCCGTCAGTGAACCGACAGAGAACACTGAAGCTTTCTTC.

Many counts were recorded for this clonotype. The chain is built from TRBV28 and TRBJ2-3; D perhaps matches TRBD2 (7 bases). The CDR3 runs to 15 residues. Trimming left V 3 bases short and J 2 bases short, with 12 bases between. Germline CDR1 MDHEN, CDR2 SYDVKM. Here the CDR3 reads CASSFDGGLTDTQYF. The CDR3 bases are TGTGCCAGCAGTTTCGACGGGGGGCTCACAGATACGCAGTATTTT.